This TCR beta chain was identified in a study of blood T cell repertoires in COVID-19. Study-wide background: COVID-19 samples collected from the United States, Italy and Spain covered acute and convalescent phases. PBMCs, B-cell-depleted T cells, or T cells provided the cDNA or gDNA that made up the material.

The CDR3 contains 16 residues. Trimming took off 1 base at V and 3 bases at J, with 15 bases between the two ends. The germline CDR1 and CDR2 sequences are MGHRA and YSYEKL. Study processing details: Using reference gene primer amplification, nucleated cell counts were estimated. Produced via immunoSEQ multiplex PCR; TCRdb's table is partial and in-frame only. The D gene and trimming were derived from the DNA, and the V and J assignments and clone size from that table. The repertoire holds tens of thousands of clones, approximately 80% seen once, with around 21% in the top ten. The rearrangement joins TRBV4-1 to TRBJ1-2; D is possibly TRBD1 (6 bases). The receptor was derived from an elderly woman with active or convalescent COVID-19. Sequences were obtained from peripheral blood. The CDR3 DNA is TGCGCCAGCAGCCAAGCCCCTGGACAGATCGACTATGGCTACACCTTC. This translates into CASSQAPGQIDYGYTF.